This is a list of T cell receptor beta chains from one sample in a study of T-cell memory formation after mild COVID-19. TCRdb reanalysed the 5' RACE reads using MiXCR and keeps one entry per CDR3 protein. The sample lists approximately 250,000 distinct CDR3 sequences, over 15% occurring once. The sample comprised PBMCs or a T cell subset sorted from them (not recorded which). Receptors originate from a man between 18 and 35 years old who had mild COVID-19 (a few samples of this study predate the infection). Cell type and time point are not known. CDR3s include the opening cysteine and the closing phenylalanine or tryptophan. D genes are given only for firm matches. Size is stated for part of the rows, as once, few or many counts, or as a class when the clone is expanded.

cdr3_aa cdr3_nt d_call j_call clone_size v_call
CSANGGNQPQHF TGCAGTGCTAACGGGGGCAATCAGCCCCAGCATTTT . TRBJ1-5 few TRBV20-1
CASSLGGGYTEAFF TGTGCCAGCAGCTTAGGGGGCGGATACACTGAAGCTTTCTTT . TRBJ1-1 . TRBV7-3
CASNPTGEGETQYF TGTGCCAGCAACCCGACAGGGGAGGGAGAGACCCAGTACTTC . TRBJ2-5 many TRBV7-8
CASRGFGGAYNEQFF TGTGCCAGCAGGGGGTTCGGCGGGGCCTACAATGAGCAGTTCTTC . TRBJ2-1 few TRBV6-2/TRBV6-3
CSARSLRTSGGSRDTQYF TGCAGTGCTAGATCATTACGGACTAGCGGGGGGTCCAGGGATACGCAGTATTTT TRBD2 TRBJ2-3 few TRBV20-1
CASSVRDSSYEQYF TGTGCCAGCAGCGTACGGGACAGCTCCTACGAGCAGTACTTC TRBD1 TRBJ2-7 once TRBV9
CASSYPRGYLYEQYF TGTGCCAGCAGTTACCCGCGGGGGTACCTCTACGAGCAGTACTTC TRBD2 TRBJ2-7 . TRBV6-2/TRBV6-3
CASSLTDEQFF TGTGCCAGCAGCTTGACGGATGAGCAGTTCTTC . TRBJ2-1 many TRBV5-4
CASSRRSGGYTF TGCGCCAGCAGCCGCCGATCTGGAGGCTACACCTTC . TRBJ1-2 few TRBV4-3
CASSVTGSWEETQYF TGTGCCAGCAGCGTAACAGGGTCTTGGGAGGAGACCCAGTACTTC . TRBJ2-5 few TRBV13
CASSPGGGNTETQYF TGTGCCAGCAGCCCAGGAGGGGGAAATACAGAGACCCAGTACTTC . TRBJ2-5 many TRBV4-2
CASSLGLDYGYTF TGTGCCAGCAGCTTAGGGTTGGACTATGGCTACACCTTC . TRBJ1-2 many TRBV7-2
CASSQPDVPGFF TGCGCCAGCAGTCAACCGGACGTCCCAGGGTTCTTC . TRBJ2-1 once TRBV23-1
CASSPPAGVTDTQYF TGTGCCAGCAGTCCCCCTGCGGGGGTTACAGATACGCAGTATTTT TRBD2 TRBJ2-3 . TRBV12-3/TRBV12-4
CASTRPPYEQYF TGTGCCAGCACCCGGCCCCCCTACGAGCAGTACTTC . TRBJ2-7 . TRBV12-3/TRBV12-4
CASSFVGAGDNEQFF TGTGCCAGCAGCTTTGTGGGGGCCGGGGACAATGAGCAGTTCTTC . TRBJ2-1 many TRBV7-9
CASRLGTAEQDTQYF TGCGCCAGCAGACTGGGGACAGCGGAGCAAGATACGCAGTATTTT TRBD1 TRBJ2-3 . TRBV4-1
CASSFRTDRAPDGYTF TGTGCCAGCAGCTTTAGGACTGACAGGGCTCCGGATGGCTACACCTTC TRBD1 TRBJ1-2 . TRBV7-9
CATKRTSSYNEQFF TGTGCCACCAAGAGGACGAGCTCCTACAATGAGCAGTTCTTC . TRBJ2-1 few TRBV27
CATSRDLGAGGLEETQYF TGTGCCACCAGCAGAGATCTAGGAGCGGGGGGGCTTGAAGAGACCCAGTACTTC TRBD2 TRBJ2-5 . TRBV15
CASSSGTTRTDTQYF TGTGCCAGCAGCTCCGGGACCACTCGCACAGATACGCAGTATTTT . TRBJ2-3 . TRBV7-2
CASGTLGTQYF TGCGCCAGCGGGACCTTAGGGACCCAGTACTTC . TRBJ2-5 few TRBV10-2
CASSEELANTGELFF TGTGCCAGCAGTGAAGAACTAGCGAACACCGGGGAGCTGTTTTTT . TRBJ2-2 many TRBV6-1
CAGNFDPISGYTF TGTGCCGGAAATTTTGACCCTATATCTGGCTACACCTTC . TRBJ1-2 few TRBV2
CASKPDPTGGDEQYF TGTGCCAGCAAGCCCGACCCGACAGGGGGCGACGAGCAGTACTTC TRBD1 TRBJ2-7 . TRBV6-5
CASSPRGGRGYGYTF TGTGCCAGCAGTCCCAGGGGAGGCAGGGGGTATGGCTACACCTTC TRBD1 TRBJ1-2 . TRBV12-3/TRBV12-4
CASSVDGVTDTQYF TGTGCCAGCAGCGTAGACGGGGTCACAGATACGCAGTATTTT . TRBJ2-3 . TRBV9
CASRADRETQYF TGTGCCAGCAGGGCGGACAGAGAGACCCAGTACTTC . TRBJ2-5 few TRBV2
CSATQSSNYGYTF TGCAGTGCCACTCAGTCTTCTAACTATGGCTACACCTTC . TRBJ1-2 . TRBV20-1
CASSLLRTATDSGANVLTF TGTGCCAGCAGCTTACTAAGGACAGCCACCGACTCTGGGGCCAACGTCCTGACTTTC . TRBJ2-6 . TRBV7-2
CASSDKADEAFF TGTGCCAGCAGTGATAAGGCTGATGAAGCTTTCTTT . TRBJ1-1 few TRBV6-4
CASSLAGGPGTDTQYF TGTGCCAGCAGCTTAGCGGGCGGCCCGGGAACAGATACGCAGTATTTT . TRBJ2-3 . TRBV7-2
CSARPTGGAYNEQFF TGCAGTGCTAGGCCCACAGGGGGCGCTTACAATGAGCAGTTCTTC TRBD1 TRBJ2-1 few TRBV20-1
CASTLRGPQGKLFF TGTGCCAGCACTCTTCGGGGGCCCCAGGGAAAACTGTTTTTT . TRBJ1-4 once TRBV27
CASRGGSGNGYTF TGTGCCAGCAGGGGGGGGTCGGGTAATGGCTACACCTTC . TRBJ1-2 few TRBV27
CASSQRPGDGEAFF TGCGCCAGCAGCCAGAGACCGGGTGATGGTGAAGCTTTCTTT . TRBJ1-1 few TRBV4-1
CASQASFEQFF TGCGCCAGCCAGGCTAGCTTTGAGCAGTTCTTC . TRBJ2-1 . TRBV5-1
CASSQLGGTQYF TGCGCCAGCAGCCAACTGGGGGGTACGCAGTATTTT . TRBJ2-3 . TRBV4-3
CASSSTGGYYGYTF TGCGCCAGCAGCTCCACAGGGGGGTACTATGGCTACACCTTC TRBD1 TRBJ1-2 few TRBV5-1
CASSYSSPFQETQYF TGTGCCAGCAGTTACTCGAGTCCCTTTCAAGAGACCCAGTACTTC . TRBJ2-5 . TRBV6-5
CASSFTGRIAEAFF TGTGCCAGCAGTTTTACGGGTCGTATCGCTGAAGCTTTCTTT . TRBJ1-1 . TRBV6-5
CSATGTGNINQPQHF TGCAGTGCAACCGGGACAGGGAATATTAATCAGCCCCAGCATTTT TRBD1 TRBJ1-5 few TRBV20-1
CSATTGIGQPQHF TGCAGTGCAACTACAGGGATCGGTCAGCCCCAGCATTTT . TRBJ1-5 many TRBV20-1
CASSVSGANTEAFF TGTGCCAGCAGCGTCAGCGGGGCGAACACTGAAGCTTTCTTT . TRBJ1-1 few TRBV9
CASSVTPGQGGETQYF TGTGCCAGCAGCGTAACCCCGGGACAGGGTGGTGAGACCCAGTACTTC TRBD1 TRBJ2-5 . TRBV9
CASSYSGPDPHGEQFF TGTGCCAGCAGTTACTCCGGGCCGGATCCTCATGGTGAGCAGTTCTTC . TRBJ2-1 few TRBV6-5
CASSIQVQETQYF TGTGCCAGCAGCATACAGGTCCAAGAGACCCAGTACTTC . TRBJ2-5 few TRBV11-2